This TCR beta chain was sequenced during a study of T cells after yellow fever vaccination (dated by TCRdb to the late 2010s). Notes on the research overall: Libraries from fractions with low cell numbers were prepared with the SMART-Seq v4 Ultra Low Input RNA kit. To track T-cell clones before and after primary and booster YFV17D yellow fever vaccination, bulk TCR alpha and beta repertoires were sequenced longitudinally. Blood was collected at multiple timepoints before and after primary and secondary immunization, and bulk PBMC replicates and cell subsets were isolated. The cohort comprised two healthy male donors, one aged 18 to 29 and one aged 30 to 40 years. What the study reported, not specific to this receptor: After the booster, most clones that had expanded after primary vaccination were detected again (around 96% of CD4 and under 90% of CD8), suggesting broad maintenance of memory. Because only a couple of donors were included in the study, the extent to which the findings can be generalized is limited. A small share of clonotypes was detected in both CD4 and CD8 compartments, with the overlap likely arising from convergent recombination. The secondary T-cell response was weaker than the primary response but faster, peaking on day 5 instead of day 15. Because abundant contaminating clonotypes from the bulk population could be contained in FACS-sorted repertoires, computational filtering was required.

TCR cDNA was synthesized by 5'RACE template switching, which introduced a universal primer site and unique molecular identifiers. Priming of cDNA synthesis was performed from both the TCR alpha and TCR beta constant segments. Libraries were amplified in two PCR steps, with sample barcodes and sequencing adapters added in the second step. Libraries were sequenced on Illumina HiSeq 2500 (2x100 bp) or NovaSeq (2x150 bp). As for how the authors treated the data: Reads were demultiplexed and collapsed into UMI consensus sequences with MIGEC, and V(D)J alignment was performed with MiXCR. Vaccine-responding clonotypes were defined with edgeR using replicate PBMC samples, requiring FDR below 0.01 and a log2 fold change above 5 up to day 15. Each bulk clonotype received a CD4 or CD8 identity based on whether the sequenced CD4 or CD8 repertoire contained that clonotype at higher abundance. TCRdb reworked the public reads: Q25 trimming with fastp, MiXCR clone assembly, productive beta chains retained. Here each entry gathers all rows of one CDR3 protein and keeps the most common genes and DNA. TCRdb assigned the V and J calls; the authors' analysis was not used. Counted in this sample were around 140,000 distinct CDR3 sequences; 5% to 8% of them appeared once. Of the sample, under 0.7% falls within the top ten clones.

The treatment or condition tag for this specimen amounts to: live attenuated yellow fever vaccine strain. A standard Ficoll-Paque protocol was used to isolate PBMCs from peripheral blood. Dynabeads CD4 and CD8 positive selection kits were used to isolate CD4 and CD8 T-cell fractions. TriZol was used to extract RNA from bulk PBMCs, from CD4 and CD8 fractions, and from dextramer-positive and dextramer-negative fractions. The V end gives up 5 bases and the J end 3 bases, leaving 6 bases in the junction not matched to a gene. Per the germline V gene (reference sequence), DFQATT is the CDR1 and SNEGSKA is the CDR2. The CDR3, from cysteine to phenylalanine, totals 14 residues. Only the CDR3 DNA is retained, 42 bases long and in frame from the first base. Concerning this clonotype itself: The specificity of this receptor is unknown. One base away there is no much larger clone; base qualities are not given.

The source was CD4+ T cells sorted from PBMCs, collected 10 days after the yellow fever booster vaccination. The TCR originated in a man younger than 45 who received the YFV17D yellow fever vaccine. The chain is assembled from TRBV20-1 and TRBJ2-1; 8 bases in between match TRBD2. The CDR3 amino acid sequence is: CSACELAGYNEQFF. The DNA sequence is given as TGCAGTGCTTGCGAGCTAGCGGGCTACAATGAGCAGTTCTTC.